A selection of T cell receptor beta chains follows, all from one sample in a study of T cell responses to AZD1222 COVID-19 vaccine. Clones were sequenced by immunoSEQ multiplex PCR, and TCRdb holds only the in-frame ones, with some missing. Among about 120,000 clones listed, roughly 88% were seen once. This specimen consisted of peripheral blood, obtained on day 0 of MenACWY control vaccination. These receptors came from an adult in good health. Both conserved end residues are part of each CDR3. The D gene is left open where the match is weak. Rows give clone size only sometimes, using once, few, many, or a class for an expanded clone.

CDR3: CASSWTGTTYEQYF
DNA: TGTGCCAGCAGCTGGACAGGGACTACCTACGAGCAGTACTTC
V: TRBV9
length: 14
D: -
J: TRBJ2-7
size: -

CDR3: CASSEMAGQPQHF
DNA: TGTGCCAGCAGTGAGATGGCGGGACAGCCCCAGCATTTT
V: TRBV2
length: 13
D: -
J: TRBJ1-5
size: -

CDR3: CASSLGKKPNEKLFF
DNA: TGTGCCAGCAGTTTAGGGAAGAAACCTAATGAAAAACTGTTTTTT
V: TRBV28
length: 15
D: -
J: TRBJ1-4
size: -

CDR3: CASRAGANVLTF
DNA: TGTGCCAGCAGGGCTGGGGCCAACGTCCTGACTTTC
V: TRBV7-9
length: 12
D: -
J: TRBJ2-6
size: -

CDR3: CASSVTSGVAYEQYF
DNA: TGCGCCAGCAGTGTTACTAGCGGGGTCGCCTACGAGCAGTACTTC
V: TRBV5-1
length: 15
D: TRBD2
J: TRBJ2-7
size: -

CDR3: CASSRQTGRDTGELFF
DNA: TGTGCCAGCAGCCGACAGACAGGGAGGGACACCGGGGAGCTGTTTTTT
V: TRBV4-2
length: 16
D: -
J: TRBJ2-2
size: -

CDR3: CASNKGQGNTEAFF
DNA: TGTGCCAGCAACAAGGGACAGGGGAACACTGAAGCTTTCTTT
V: TRBV5-4
length: 14
D: TRBD1
J: TRBJ1-1
size: -

CDR3: CASSYSSQGSYNEQFF
DNA: TGTGCCAGCAGTTACTCATCACAGGGTTCCTACAATGAGCAGTTCTTC
V: TRBV6-5
length: 16
D: -
J: TRBJ2-1
size: -

CDR3: CASSPHGQGTGELFF
DNA: TGTGCCAGCAGCCCTCACGGGCAGGGAACCGGGGAGCTGTTTTTT
V: TRBV7-6
length: 15
D: -
J: TRBJ2-2
size: -

CDR3: CATSDRDRYGAGELFF
DNA: TGTGCCACCAGTGACCGGGACAGGTACGGGGCCGGGGAGCTGTTTTTT
V: TRBV24-1
length: 16
D: TRBD1
J: TRBJ2-2
size: -

CDR3: CASSFGEINEQFF
DNA: TGTGCCAGCAGCTTCGGGGAAATCAATGAGCAGTTCTTC
V: TRBV5-6
length: 13
D: -
J: TRBJ2-1
size: -

CDR3: CASSLGLDTQYF
DNA: TGTGCCAGCAGCTTAGGACTAGATACGCAGTATTTT
V: TRBV7-9
length: 12
D: -
J: TRBJ2-3
size: -

CDR3: CASSNAGVGANVLTF
DNA: TGTGCCAGCAGCAACGCAGGGGTCGGGGCCAACGTCCTGACTTTC
V: TRBV6-5
length: 15
D: -
J: TRBJ2-6
size: -

CDR3: CASSEARRVGYTF
DNA: TGTGCCAGCAGTGAAGCGCGCAGGGTTGGCTACACCTTC
V: TRBV2
length: 13
D: -
J: TRBJ1-2
size: -

CDR3: CASSMDSGNTIYF
DNA: TGTGCCAGTAGTATGGACTCTGGAAACACCATATATTTT
V: TRBV19
length: 13
D: -
J: TRBJ1-3
size: -

CDR3: CASSTGQNTGELFF
DNA: TGTGCCAGCAGCACGGGACAGAACACCGGGGAGCTGTTTTTT
V: TRBV5-4
length: 14
D: -
J: TRBJ2-2
size: few

CDR3: CASSLSGFETQYF
DNA: TGTGCCAGCAGCTTATCAGGGTTCGAGACCCAGTACTTC
V: TRBV7-7
length: 13
D: -
J: TRBJ2-5
size: -

CDR3: CASSIDLSGRVQETQYF
DNA: TGTGCCAGTAGTATAGATCTTTCCGGGCGGGTACAAGAGACCCAGTACTTC
V: TRBV19
length: 17
D: -
J: TRBJ2-5
size: -

CDR3: CASSAFPAGGNNEQFF
DNA: TGTGCCAGCAGCGCCTTTCCAGCGGGAGGAAACAATGAGCAGTTCTTC
V: TRBV2
length: 16
D: TRBD2
J: TRBJ2-1
size: -

CDR3: CASSLAYEQFF
DNA: TGTGCCAGCAGTTTAGCGTATGAGCAGTTCTTC
V: TRBV12-3/TRBV12-4
length: 11
D: -
J: TRBJ2-1
size: -

CDR3: CASSTRQNTEAFF
DNA: TGTGCCAGCTCAACTAGACAGAACACTGAAGCTTTCTTT
V: TRBV18
length: 13
D: -
J: TRBJ1-1
size: -

CDR3: CASSQEGTSGRRTGELFF
DNA: TGCGCCAGCAGCCAAGAGGGGACTAGCGGGAGAAGAACCGGGGAGCTGTTTTTT
V: TRBV4-1
length: 18
D: TRBD2
J: TRBJ2-2
size: -

CDR3: CATSDLAGGAGSTDTQYF
DNA: TGTGCCACCAGTGATTTGGCCGGGGGGGCAGGGAGCACAGATACGCAGTATTTT
V: TRBV24-1
length: 18
D: TRBD2
J: TRBJ2-3
size: few

CDR3: CAWNAEANIQYF
DNA: TGTGCCTGGAATGCCGAGGCAAACATTCAGTACTTC
V: TRBV30
length: 12
D: -
J: TRBJ2-4
size: -

CDR3: CASSRDMEQPQHF
DNA: TGTGCCAGCAGCCGAGATATGGAGCAGCCCCAGCATTTT
V: TRBV4-2
length: 13
D: -
J: TRBJ1-5
size: -

CDR3: CASSHGLAGGKSTDTQYF
DNA: TGTGCCAGCAGCCACGGACTAGCGGGAGGGAAAAGCACAGATACGCAGTATTTT
V: TRBV3-1/TRBV3-2
length: 18
D: TRBD2
J: TRBJ2-3
size: -

CDR3: CASSPPGGETQYF
DNA: TGTGCCAGCTCACCCCCAGGGGGAGAGACCCAGTACTTC
V: TRBV18
length: 13
D: TRBD1
J: TRBJ2-5
size: -

CDR3: CASSFLGPLTGELFF
DNA: TGTGCCAGCAGCTTTCTGGGGCCCTTAACCGGGGAGCTGTTTTTT
V: TRBV13
length: 15
D: -
J: TRBJ2-2
size: -

CDR3: CASSYSTRGGSPLHF
DNA: TGTGCCAGCAGTTACTCGACCAGGGGTGGCTCACCCCTCCACTTT
V: TRBV6-2/TRBV6-3
length: 15
D: -
J: TRBJ1-6
size: -

CDR3: CASSALLHKNTEAFF
DNA: TGTGCCAGCTCCGCCCTGCTACACAAGAACACTGAAGCTTTCTTT
V: TRBV18
length: 15
D: -
J: TRBJ1-1
size: -

CDR3: CASSQVAQGQSYEQYF
DNA: TGCGCCAGCAGCCAAGTTGCCCAGGGCCAGTCCTACGAGCAGTACTTC
V: TRBV4-1
length: 16
D: -
J: TRBJ2-7
size: -

CDR3: CASSPYRTGASGYTF
DNA: TGTGCCAGCAGCCCTTACCGGACAGGGGCGTCAGGCTACACCTTC
V: TRBV14
length: 15
D: TRBD1
J: TRBJ1-2
size: -

CDR3: CASSELTGNQETQYF
DNA: TGTGCCAGCAGTGAACTTACAGGCAACCAAGAGACCCAGTACTTC
V: TRBV6-1
length: 15
D: -
J: TRBJ2-5
size: -

CDR3: CASSIVGRGGNEQFF
DNA: TGTGCCAGTAGTATAGTGGGCCGGGGCGGCAATGAGCAGTTCTTC
V: TRBV19
length: 15
D: -
J: TRBJ2-1
size: -

CDR3: CASSIRTGGTEAFF
DNA: TGTGCCAGTAGTATTAGGACAGGGGGCACTGAAGCTTTCTTT
V: TRBV19
length: 14
D: TRBD1
J: TRBJ1-1
size: -

CDR3: CASMVGGGYTF
DNA: TGTGCCAGTATGGTCGGCGGTGGCTACACCTTC
V: TRBV19
length: 11
D: -
J: TRBJ1-2
size: once

CDR3: CASSPGAGVNTGELFF
DNA: TGTGCCAGCAGCCCGGGCGCGGGAGTAAACACCGGGGAGCTGTTTTTT
V: TRBV7-9
length: 16
D: TRBD2
J: TRBJ2-2
size: many

CDR3: CASSEGVQSYNSPLHF
DNA: TGTGCCAGCAGTGAGGGGGTACAGTCGTATAATTCACCCCTCCACTTT
V: TRBV25-1
length: 16
D: -
J: TRBJ1-6
size: -

CDR3: CASSMDSQETQYF
DNA: TGTGCCAGTAGTATGGACAGCCAAGAGACCCAGTACTTC
V: TRBV19
length: 13
D: -
J: TRBJ2-5
size: -

CDR3: CASSLVGGGSNEKLFF
DNA: TGCGCCAGCAGCTTGGTCGGAGGGGGATCTAATGAAAAACTGTTTTTT
V: TRBV5-1
length: 16
D: -
J: TRBJ1-4
size: -

CDR3: CASSRRGADSRSPLHF
DNA: TGTGCCAGTAGCCGAAGGGGGGCGGACTCTAGGTCACCCCTCCACTTT
V: TRBV19
length: 16
D: -
J: TRBJ1-6
size: -

CDR3: CASSNRGDTGELFF
DNA: TGTGCCAGCAGTAACAGGGGGGACACCGGGGAGCTGTTTTTT
V: TRBV6-4
length: 14
D: TRBD1
J: TRBJ2-2
size: -

CDR3: CSVEAPGTGKETNEKLFF
DNA: TGCAGCGTTGAAGCTCCCGGGACAGGGAAAGAGACTAATGAAAAACTGTTTTTT
V: TRBV29-1
length: 18
D: TRBD1
J: TRBJ1-4
size: -

CDR3: CASRDRPHEKLFF
DNA: TGTGCCAGCAGGGACAGACCGCATGAAAAACTGTTTTTT
V: TRBV28
length: 13
D: -
J: TRBJ1-4
size: -

CDR3: CASSLDPGSGGGETQYF
DNA: TGCGCCAGCAGCTTGGACCCGGGTAGCGGGGGAGGCGAGACCCAGTACTTC
V: TRBV5-1
length: 17
D: TRBD2
J: TRBJ2-5
size: -

CDR3: CASSPQTSGIYNEQFF
DNA: TGTGCCAGCTCACCCCAGACTAGCGGGATCTACAATGAGCAGTTCTTC
V: TRBV18
length: 16
D: TRBD2
J: TRBJ2-1
size: -

CDR3: CASSSGTSGGRGDEQFF
DNA: TGTGCCAGCAGCTCCGGGACTAGCGGGGGCCGGGGGGATGAGCAGTTCTTC
V: TRBV7-9
length: 17
D: TRBD2
J: TRBJ2-1
size: -

CDR3: CASSIDWGGNEQFF
DNA: TGTGCCAGTAGTATAGATTGGGGGGGCAATGAGCAGTTCTTC
V: TRBV19
length: 14
D: TRBD2
J: TRBJ2-1
size: -

CDR3: CASFQGLEQFF
DNA: TGTGCCAGTTTTCAGGGGCTTGAGCAGTTCTTC
V: TRBV19
length: 11
D: -
J: TRBJ2-1
size: -